This TCR beta chain was sequenced during a study of CD8 T cells in Susac syndrome. The CDR3 covers 13 residues. V was shortened by 2 bases and J by 2 bases, with 7 bases between the two germline ends. Germline loops: CDR1 GTSNPN, CDR2 SVGIG (reference sequence). The RNA, roughly 0.5 to 1 ug, was put through reverse transcription using random hexamers. TCRdb independently ran MiXCR on the immunoSEQ multiplex PCR reads; one entry per CDR3 protein. The data contain some 180,000 distinct CDR3 sequences, 85% to 95% of them singletons. The rearrangement joins TRBV30 to TRBJ1-3; D gene ambiguous. This TCR was sampled from a human donor with Susac syndrome. The material sequenced was CD4+ T cells from PBMCs. The CDR3 DNA is TGTGCCTGGAGTCGGGTACCTGGAAACACCATATATTTT. Its translation is CAWSRVPGNTIYF. Complete variable domain (other parts from reference TRBV30 and TRBJ1-3): SQTIHQWPATLVQPVGSPLSLECTVEGTSNPNLYWYRQAAGRGLQLLFYSVGIGQISSEVPQNLSASRPQDRQFILSSKKLLLSDSGFYLCAWSRVPGNTIYFGEGSWLTVV.